Following are 24 T cell receptor beta chains from one sample sequenced in a study of post-analysis software for immune sequencing data. Points from the study as a whole: Controls had lower frequencies than patients of about 5 TRBV segments, which included TRBV5-6, TRBV5-1 and TRBV20-1.

For these TCRs, the target antigens are not known. The authors incorporated unique molecular identifiers into the TCR beta cDNA libraries. MiXCR, run by TCRdb on the PCR reads, gives a single entry per CDR3 protein. The sample includes about 800,000 distinct CDR3 sequences, just under 30% seen only once; the top ten take approximately 0.6%. The sequenced sample was blood. These receptors were taken from a girl aged 5-17 years with multiple sclerosis.

This clonotype was detected only a few times. The chain joins TRBV11-1 to TRBJ2-1, with 12 bases lining up with TRBD2. This CDR3 contains 15 residues. Germline V gene data show CDR1 as SGHAT and CDR2 as FQDESV (reference sequence). V lost 7 bases, J lost 8 bases, and 9 bases stayed unmatched. This chain's CDR3 is CASNPTSGGTHEQFF. The CDR3 nucleotides are TGTGCCAGCAACCCCACTAGCGGGGGGACTCATGAGCAGTTCTTC.

Many counts were recorded for this clonotype. This sequence joins TRBV4-3 and TRBJ2-1; D is unclear. The CDR3 totals 14 residues. CDR1 and CDR2 from the germline V gene are LGHNA and YSLEER. V lost 0 bases, J lost 6 bases, and 9 bases lay in between. The CDR3 coding sequence is TGCGCCAGCAGCCAAGATACGGTTGGCAATGAGCAGTTCTTC. Translation: CASSQDTVGNEQFF.

The rearrangement uses TRBV7-2 and TRBJ2-7; 10 positions match TRBD1. Germline assignment: CDR1 SGHTA and CDR2 FQGNSA. The V and J ends lost 7 bases and 7 bases, in that order; junction bases with no gene match: 13. The CDR3 is made up of 15 amino acids. The CDR3: CASTREGTGAREQYF. The CDR3 DNA follows: TGTGCCAGCACTAGGGAGGGGACAGGGGCCCGGGAGCAGTACTTC.

V and J are TRBV7-8 and TRBJ2-5; 8 nucleotides agree with TRBD2. This CDR3 has 17 amino acids. The trim removed 1 base at V and 2 bases at J, leaving 9 bases unmatched. The germline V gene has CDR1 SGHVS and CDR2 FQNEAQ. The CDR3 DNA reads as TGTGCCAGCAGCTTAGGAGGACTAGCACAAAGACAAGAGACCCAGTACTTC. Translated: CASSLGGLAQRQETQYF.

This clonotype was detected ten times or more. The chain joins TRBV12-3 or TRBV12-4 to TRBJ1-2; tentative D call: TRBD1 (6 bases). V gave up 0 bases and J gave up 7 bases, with 9 bases separating them. The CDR3 totals 13 residues. The CDR3 is CASSLAAGAGYTF. CDR3 in DNA: TGTGCCAGCAGTTTAGCCGCGGGGGCTGGCTACACCTTC.

This clonotype was picked up a small number of times. The rearrangement joins TRBV20-1 to TRBJ2-1; 7 nucleotides agree with TRBD2. The germline V gene has CDR1 DFQATT and CDR2 SNEGSKA (reference sequence). The CDR3 sequence is 14 residues long. V was pared by 3 bases and J by 3 bases, with 5 bases of the junction left unmatched. CDR3 coding DNA: TGCAGTGCTAGGGCGGGAGCCTTCTACAATGAGCAGTTCTTC. Amino acid sequence: CSARAGAFYNEQFF.

This clonotype has a handful of counts. J is TRBJ1-4 and V is TRBV2; tentative D call: TRBD1 (6 bases). This CDR3 spans 14 amino acids. CDR1 and CDR2 from the germline V gene are SNHLY and FYNNEI. V was cut by 8 bases and J by 2 bases, with 12 bases left in between. The CDR3 reads CASRRQATNEKLFF. The CDR3 nucleotides are TGTGCCAGCCGTCGACAGGCCACTAATGAAAAACTGTTTTTT.

Here the CDR3 reads CSVEPSGTEAFF. The CDR3 nucleotides are TGCAGCGTTGAACCGAGCGGGACTGAAGCTTTCTTT. This chain uses TRBV29-1 with TRBJ1-1, with unresolved D. There are 12 residues in the CDR3. V dropped 2 bases and J dropped 5 bases, with 9 bases sitting between them. Per germline, CDR1 SQVTM and CDR2 ANQGSEA.

The J gene is TRBJ1-1, the V gene TRBV10-2; D remains ambiguous. Trimming took off 7 bases at V and 6 bases at J, with 12 bases between the two ends. CDR1 WSHSY and CDR2 SAAADI come from the germline V gene. This CDR3 contains 12 residues. This chain's CDR3 is CASTLTGAEAFF. The CDR3 bases are TGCGCCAGCACTCTGACCGGGGCTGAAGCTTTCTTT.

There are many counts of this clonotype. V and J are TRBV6-5 and TRBJ2-7, with D possibly TRBD1 on 5 matching bases. V lost 3 bases and J lost 4, with 16 bases in between. Germline assignment: CDR1 MNHEY and CDR2 SVGAGI. CDR3 length equals 15 residues. This chain's CDR3 is CASSYLLPSGYEQYF. The CDR3 DNA is TGTGCCAGCAGTTATTTACTTCCCTCAGGGTACGAGCAGTACTTC.

There are a few counts of this clonotype. The rearrangement links TRBV7-9 to TRBJ2-1, with 10 bases matching TRBD2. Looked up from germline, CDR1 is SEHNR and CDR2 is FQNEAQ (reference sequence). V shed 2 bases, J shed 8 bases, and the junction held 12 bases outside the gene matches. The CDR3 contains 17 residues. For the CDR3, the DNA is TGTGCCAGCAGCTTACCGAAGCTAGCGGGAGTTATCGATGAGCAGTTCTTC. Translation gives CASSLPKLAGVIDEQFF.

This chain joins TRBV15 and TRBJ2-2, with D perhaps TRBD1 (6 bases). Trimming removed 1 base from V and 5 bases from J, with 11 bases in between. The CDR3 has 15 amino acids. Germline CDR1 reads LNHNV; CDR2 reads YYDKDF (reference sequence). The CDR3 loop is CATSRGGGRTGELFF. CDR3 coding DNA: TGTGCCACCAGCAGAGGAGGGGGTAGGACCGGGGAGCTGTTTTTT.

This clonotype was counted many times. V gene TRBV5-1 combines with J gene TRBJ2-7, with TRBD2 matching 9 bases. With 2 bases clipped from V and 6 bases from J, the junction kept 6 bases outside the gene matches. CDR3 length equals 14 residues. Germline CDR1 SGHRS, CDR2 YFSETQ. The CDR3 here is CASSFPGLASEQYF. In DNA, the CDR3 is TGCGCCAGCAGCTTTCCGGGACTAGCTTCCGAGCAGTACTTC.

This clonotype was counted between two and nine times. The CDR3 here is CASSLGVAGHNEQFF. CDR3 in DNA: TGTGCCAGCAGTTTAGGGGTAGCGGGACACAATGAGCAGTTCTTC. The V gene is TRBV12-3 or TRBV12-4, the J gene TRBJ2-1, with 8 nucleotides matching TRBD2. V gave up 1 base and J gave up 5 bases; unmatched junction bases: 4. This CDR3 has 15 residues.

CDR3 sequence (DNA): TGTGCCAGCAGCGTTCTGGCTACAGAGACCCAGTACTTC. Residues: CASSVLATETQYF. The genes are TRBV9 and TRBJ2-4, with D hard to call. The last part of the DNA fits TRBJ2-5 better; the J call may be wrong. In germline, CDR1 is SGDLS, CDR2 YYNGEE. CDR3 length: 13 residues.

The V call is TRBV7-2, the J call TRBJ2-3; the D is unclear. V was clipped by 1 base and J by 2 bases, with 13 bases between them. The CDR3 totals 16 residues. From germline, CDR1 is SGHTA and CDR2 FQGNSA. The CDR3 here is CASSLGPALVTDTQYF. The CDR3 bases are TGTGCCAGCAGCTTAGGCCCAGCGTTAGTCACAGATACGCAGTATTTT. Together with reference TRBV7-2 and TRBJ2-3, the CDR3 gives the full variable domain: GAGVSQSPSNKVTEKGKDVELRCDPISGHTALYWYRQSLGQGLEFLIYFQGNSAPDKSGLPSDRFSAERTGGSVSTLTIQRTQQEDSAVYLCASSLGPALVTDTQYFGPGTRLTVL.

This clonotype occurred a few times. V and J are TRBV7-2 and TRBJ1-5; D possibly corresponds to TRBD1 (5 bases). Germline V gene lookup returns CDR1 SGHTA and CDR2 FQGNSA. Between the trimmed V and J ends, which lost 1 base and 2 bases, there was a span of 9 bases. This CDR3 has 15 amino acids. The CDR3, as DNA: TGTGCCAGCAGCTTAGAAGGGGAAGGCAATCAGCCCCAGCATTTT. This codes for CASSLEGEGNQPQHF.

This clonotype turned up a few times. The rearrangement uses TRBV6-6 and TRBJ2-7; 8 bases map to TRBD1. Germline lookup yields CDR1 MNHNY and CDR2 SVGAGI (reference sequence). V shed 8 bases, J shed 7 bases, and the junction held 10 bases outside the gene matches. CDR3 length: 13 amino acids. This CDR3 reads CASAPGQVSEQYF. The CDR3 bases are TGTGCCAGCGCCCCGGGACAGGTCTCTGAGCAGTACTTC.

Of note for this clonotype: One end of the junction fails to match germline, which may point to a read error. The chain joins TRBV7-7 to TRBJ2-1; 8 positions match TRBD2. Germline CDR1 is SSHAT and CDR2 is FNYEAQ (reference sequence). This CDR3 has 17 residues. Here the CDR3 reads CASSLRAAGDRDNEQFF. CDR3 sequence (DNA): TGTGCTAGCAGCTTACGTGCAGCGGGGGATAGAGACAATGAGCAGTTCTTC. The entire variable domain, with the rest obtained from reference TRBV7-7 and TRBJ2-1, is as follows: GAGVSQSPRYKVTKRGQDVTLRCDPISSHATLYWYQQALGQGPEFLTYFNYEAQPDKSGLPSDRFSAERPEGSISTLTIQRTEQRDSAMYRCASSLRAAGDRDNEQFFGPGTRLTVL.

Details on this clonotype: Given a much more abundant clone one base away, this may be a read error. This chain connects TRBV29-1 to TRBJ2-5; D not resolved. Germline CDR1 and CDR2: SQVTM and ANQGSEA. This CDR3 is built from 12 residues. The CDR3 region has the DNA TGCAGCGTTGACGTCAGCCAAGAGACCCTGTACTTC. Translated: CSVDVSQETLYF.

Note on this clonotype: Mismatch with germline at one junction end may stem from a read error. V and J are TRBV4-3 and TRBJ2-3; possibly TRBD1 for D (5 bases). Germline V CDR1 and CDR2: LGHNA, YSLEER. This CDR3 has 17 residues. CDR3 sequence reads: CASSQDVQGSITNTQYF. The CDR3 coding sequence is TGCGCCAGCAGCCAAGATGTGCAGGGAAGTATCACAAATACGCAGTATTTT.

On this clonotype itself: This could be a read error, since a much larger clone is one nucleotide away. J is TRBJ2-5 and V is TRBV20-1; a weak D match, TRBD2 (6 bases). The CDR3 is made up of 14 amino acids. Looked up from germline, CDR1 is DFQATT and CDR2 is SNEGSKA (reference sequence). The CDR3 sequence: CRASLQGGLETQYF. CDR3 bases: TGCAGGGCTAGTCTGCAGGGAGGTTTGGAGACCCAGTACTTC.

This chain uses TRBV7-2 with TRBJ2-3; D not certain. The CDR3 contains 14 residues. The germline gives CDR1 SGHTA, CDR2 FQGNSA. Between the trimmed V and J ends, which lost 0 bases and 6 bases, there was a span of 10 bases. The CDR3 protein is CASSLALFRDTQYF. The DNA for the CDR3 is TGTGCCAGCAGCTTAGCACTTTTTAGGGATACGCAGTATTTT.

The chain is built from TRBV20-1 and TRBJ2-3; 14 bases match TRBD2. Trimming cost V 5 bases and J 4 bases; bases outside gene matches: 5. The length of the CDR3 is 15 residues. Germline CDR1 reads DFQATT; CDR2 reads SNEGSKA (reference sequence). The CDR3 is CSAGRLAGGPDTQYF. The CDR3 DNA reads TGCAGTGCTGGGAGACTAGCGGGGGGGCCAGATACGCAGTATTTT.